This is a list of T cell receptor beta chains from one sample in a study of blood T cell repertoires in COVID-19. The data were produced by immunoSEQ multiplex PCR, yet TCRdb's version contains in-frame clones alone and is incomplete. The sample consists of some 290,000 clones, about 90% of them appearing once. The sample consisted of peripheral blood. These receptors were obtained from a woman aged 25 to 39 with COVID-19, enrolled during active disease. The CDR3 runs from the conserved cysteine through the conserved F or W.

J	V	length	CDR3
TRBJ2-3	TRBV24-1	15	CATSDGAASTDTQYF
TRBJ2-6	TRBV9	16	CASSATQGLGANVLTF
TRBJ2-1	TRBV2	13	CASSVGLYNEQFF
TRBJ2-3	TRBV7-8	16	CASSLVASGYSDTQYF
TRBJ2-5	TRBV6-5	15	CASSEDRGRRETQYF
TRBJ1-1	TRBV2	12	CASSDASLQAFF
TRBJ2-7	TRBV5-4	14	CASSLEVAGGEQYF
TRBJ2-5	TRBV21-1	15	CASTSPGGKQETQYF
TRBJ2-1	TRBV23-1	17	CASSQSGTSGRSTEQFF
TRBJ2-3	TRBV6-2/TRBV6-3	15	CASSLQGRSTDTQYF
TRBJ2-7	TRBV18	15	CASSPPNSHSYEQYF
TRBJ1-2	TRBV2	14	CASSGREANYGYTF
TRBJ2-2	TRBV3-1/TRBV3-2	14	CASSQPGVSGELFF
TRBJ2-7	TRBV19	15	CASSITRTGDYEQYF
TRBJ1-5	TRBV7-2	13	CASSTGGNQPQHF
TRBJ2-2	TRBV7-9	13	CASSKESYGELFF
TRBJ2-7	TRBV14	13	CASSQELRGEQYF
TRBJ2-7	TRBV6-1	15	CASSEAGAGGYEQYF
TRBJ2-7	TRBV7-9	12	CASSLGYYEQYF
TRBJ2-1	TRBV24-1	15	CATSGGWRETNEQFF
TRBJ2-1	TRBV30	15	CAWSDLAGDRNEQFF
TRBJ2-1	TRBV7-6	15	CASSLVGQAYNEQFF
TRBJ2-7	TRBV28	12	CASSQDSYEQYF
TRBJ2-5	TRBV7-2	16	CASSLLTGRQGETQYF
TRBJ2-7	TRBV6-2/TRBV6-3	15	CASSLAGVSSYEQYF
TRBJ1-2	TRBV6-1	16	CASSGSPLDRKGGYTF
TRBJ1-5	TRBV28	15	CASSLSGSGNQPQHF
TRBJ1-5	TRBV19	16	CASNQDGTGDYQPQHF
TRBJ1-6	TRBV9	15	CASSVGSSYNSPLHF
TRBJ2-7	TRBV6-5	15	CASSYSAGSSYEQYF
TRBJ2-7	TRBV3-1/TRBV3-2	13	CASSWGQSYEQYF
TRBJ1-6	TRBV29-1	13	CSVRDSYNSPLHF
TRBJ2-7	TRBV21-1	15	CASSLGLAGDYEQYF
TRBJ1-1	TRBV6-5	14	CASSETDMNTEAFF
TRBJ1-2	TRBV5-4	15	CASSSSGTGDYGYTF
TRBJ2-1	TRBV30	14	CAWSSGNLYNEQFF
TRBJ2-1	TRBV7-6	16	CASSPLGLAGHNEQFF
TRBJ1-2	TRBV5-4	14	CASSFAGGDYGYTF
TRBJ2-5	TRBV5-1	16	CASSPHTSGGQETQYF